This passage covers 6 T cell receptor beta chains from one sample sequenced in a study of CD8+CD57+ T cells in acquired aplastic anemia. CDR3 and TCR beta VDJ profiling relied on genomic DNA as the template. TCRdb ran MiXCR on the reads and lists one entry per CDR3 protein. The sample lists about 190,000 distinct CDR3 sequences, roughly half occurring once. Sequenced: sorted CD4+, CD8+, or CD8+CD57+ T cells (not recorded which) from PBMCs. These receptors were taken from a human donor in good health, serving as a control.

The gene calls are TRBV10-1 and TRBJ2-3; the match to TRBD1 covers 7 bases. Germline-derived CDR1 and CDR2 are WNHNN and SYGVQD (reference sequence). The CDR3 contains 14 residues. The V segment lost 6 bases and the J segment 3 bases; nucleotides outside the gene matches: 6. The chain's CDR3 is CASSRTGATDTQYF. CDR3 in DNA: TGCGCCAGCAGCAGGACAGGTGCGACAGATACGCAGTATTTT.

The chain recombines TRBV10-3 with TRBJ2-5; TRBD2 aligns across 10 bases. After removal of 4 bases from V and 4 bases from J, the junction contained 3 bases not matched to a gene. This CDR3 has 14 residues. The germline gives CDR1 ENHRY, CDR2 SYGVKD. The CDR3 DNA follows: TGTGCCATCAGTGGTTCTAGCGGGGGAGAGACCCAGTACTTC. It is translated as CAISGSSGGETQYF.

This clonotype showed up many times. This sequence joins TRBV5-1 and TRBJ1-2; TRBD1 matches at 7 bases. V gave up 0 bases and J gave up 2 bases; unmatched junction bases: 4. The CDR3 covers 15 residues. Germline assignment: CDR1 SGHRS and CDR2 YFSETQ. In DNA form, the CDR3 reads TGCGCCAGCAGCTTGGAAGGGACAGTCAACTATGGCTACACCTTC. Amino acid sequence: CASSLEGTVNYGYTF.

The table lists this clonotype with many counts. The chain has TRBV7-2 and TRBJ1-6; perhaps TRBD1 as D (6 bases). Per germline, CDR1 SGHTA and CDR2 FQGNSA. The CDR3 consists of 14 residues. Trimming shortened V by 1 base and J by 9 bases, and 10 bases separated the two germline ends. As DNA, the CDR3 is TGTGCCAGCAGCTTAGAGGGGGGAAGTTCACCCCTCCACTTT. Protein: CASSLEGGSSPLHF.

The chain employs TRBV12-3 or TRBV12-4 and TRBJ1-2; 10 bases are a match to TRBD1. CDR3 length: 12 residues. CDR3 bases: TGTGCTAGTGGTCCCGGACAGGGGGTCTACACCTTC. Protein: CASGPGQGVYTF.

The rearrangement joins TRBV20-1 to TRBJ2-5; 9 bases fit TRBD1. V dropped 3 bases and J dropped 9; count of bases not matched to a gene: 11. This CDR3 is built from 14 residues. Germline V gives CDR1 DFQATT, CDR2 SNEGSKA (reference sequence). The CDR3 reads CSARGDRDDQPQYF. The CDR3 DNA reads TGCAGTGCTAGGGGGGACAGGGATGATCAGCCCCAGTACTTC.